One and the same sample provided the 2 T cell receptor beta chains below, sequenced in a study of blood T cell repertoires in COVID-19. The assay was immunoSEQ multiplex PCR, and TCRdb's table has in-frame clones only and misses some. Among over 95,000 clones, about 85% were seen once, and the ten largest hold 13%. Sample: peripheral blood. The receptors were gathered from a human donor in a cohort sampled during active COVID-19.

The chain employs TRBV6-5 and TRBJ1-5; TRBD1 aligns across 7 bases. V was clipped by 4 bases and J by 4 bases; unmatched bases: 10. CDR1 is MNHEY and CDR2 is SVGAGI in the germline V gene. The CDR3 extends over 16 amino acids. The CDR3 nucleotides read TGTGCCAGCAGTTCCCGCCGGGGGACAGAGAATCAGCCCCAGCATTTT. The encoded protein is CASSSRRGTENQPQHF.

This clone was detected only once. The chain uses TRBV4-1 and TRBJ1-1, with 10 bases aligning to TRBD1. Losses at the gene ends were 6 bases for V and 7 bases for J; bases not matched to a gene: 8. This CDR3 has 14 amino acids. Per germline, CDR1 MGHRA and CDR2 YSYEKL. CDR3 bases: TGCGCCAGCAGTCGTGACAGGGGGCCATATGAAGCTTTCTTT. Protein: CASSRDRGPYEAFF.